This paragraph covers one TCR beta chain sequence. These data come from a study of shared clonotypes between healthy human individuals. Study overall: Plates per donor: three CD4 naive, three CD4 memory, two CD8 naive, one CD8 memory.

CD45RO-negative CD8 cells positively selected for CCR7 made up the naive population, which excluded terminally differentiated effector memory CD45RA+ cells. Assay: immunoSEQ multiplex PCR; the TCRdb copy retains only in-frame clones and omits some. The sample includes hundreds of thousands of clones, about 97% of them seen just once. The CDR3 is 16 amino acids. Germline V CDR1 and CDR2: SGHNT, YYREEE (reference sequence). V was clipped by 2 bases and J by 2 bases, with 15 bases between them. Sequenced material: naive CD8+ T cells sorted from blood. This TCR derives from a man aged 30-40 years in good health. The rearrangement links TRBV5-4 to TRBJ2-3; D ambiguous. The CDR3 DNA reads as TGTGCCAGCAGCTTTGGAGCGCGTACTTTCACAGATACGCAGTATTTT. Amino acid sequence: CASSFGARTFTDTQYF.